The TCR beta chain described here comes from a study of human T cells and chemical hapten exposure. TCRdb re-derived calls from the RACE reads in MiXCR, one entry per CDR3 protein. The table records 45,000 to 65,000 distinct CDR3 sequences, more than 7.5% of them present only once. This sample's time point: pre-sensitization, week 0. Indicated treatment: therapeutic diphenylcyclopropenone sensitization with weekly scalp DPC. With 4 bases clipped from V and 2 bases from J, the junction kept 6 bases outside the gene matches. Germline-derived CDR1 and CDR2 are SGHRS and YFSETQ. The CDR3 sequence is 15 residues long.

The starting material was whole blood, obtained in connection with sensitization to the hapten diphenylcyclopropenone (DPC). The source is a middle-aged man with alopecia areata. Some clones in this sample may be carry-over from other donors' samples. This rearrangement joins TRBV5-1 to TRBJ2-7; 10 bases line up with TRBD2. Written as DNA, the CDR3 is TGCGCCAGCAGCCCCGGGACTAGCGATGCCTACGAGCAGTACTTC. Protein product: CASSPGTSDAYEQYF.